This T cell receptor beta chain was recovered during a study of Graves' ophthalmopathy and Graves' hyperthyroidism. Amplification from RNA transcripts yielded the TCR beta CDR3 regions. Scientists carried out first-round RT-PCR using HTBI primers and then a second-round multiplex PCR. TCRdb processed the multiplex PCR reads anew with MiXCR; each CDR3 protein has one entry. This sample yields over a million distinct CDR3 sequences, of which about 35% are seen a single time; approximately 10% belongs to the top ten. The CDR3 sequence is 14 residues long. In germline, CDR1 is SQVTM, CDR2 ANQGSEA. Concerning this clonotype: Relative to the germline gene, one junction end is altered; a read error may explain this.

The sequenced sample was peripheral blood or thyroid tissue (not recorded which). The chain joins TRBV29-1 to TRBJ2-7; 8 nucleotides align to TRBD1. This clonotype was obtained from an adult man with Graves' hyperthyroidism. In DNA form, the CDR3 reads TGCAGCGTCGCCGGGACAGGAGCGCCCTACGAGCGGTACTTC. Translated: CSVAGTGAPYERYF.